Below, 13 T cell receptor beta chains from the same sample are listed, as sequenced in a study of blood T cell repertoires in COVID-19. Libraries were prepared by immunoSEQ multiplex PCR; TCRdb keeps only in-frame clonotypes and omits some of them. The sample holds a few hundred thousand clones, around 81% seen once. Sample: peripheral blood. These receptors were taken from a woman aged 55 to 70 with acute or convalescent COVID-19.

The rearrangement joins TRBV28 to TRBJ1-5; a possible D gene is TRBD1 (6 bases). The germline V gene encodes CDR1 MDHEN and CDR2 SYDVKM. The CDR3 is made up of 13 amino acids. Trimming took off 8 bases at V and 9 bases at J, with 17 bases between the two ends. Here the CDR3 reads CASRSTGRTPQHF. Written as DNA, the CDR3 is TGTGCCAGCCGTTCCACAGGGCGGACGCCCCAGCATTTT.

The chain employs TRBV6-5 and TRBJ1-6; 7 bases match TRBD1. Trimming removed 1 base from V and 7 bases from J; junction bases left unmatched: 1. The germline gives CDR1 MNHEY, CDR2 SVGAGI. This CDR3 contains 14 residues. CDR3 residues: CASSYLQGNSPLHF. The DNA of the CDR3 is TGTGCCAGCAGTTACTTACAGGGGAATTCACCCCTCCACTTT.

The rearrangement joins TRBV5-6 to TRBJ2-1; 7 bases are a match to TRBD2. J gave up 13 bases and V 2 bases, and 9 bases lay outside the gene matches. Germline V lookup: CDR1 SGHDT, CDR2 YYEEEE. The CDR3 length is 13 residues. In nucleotides, the CDR3 is TGTGCCAGCAGCTTCGGACTAGTCGTACCCCAGTTCTTC. Its translation is CASSFGLVVPQFF.

The V and J genes are TRBV2 and TRBJ2-7, with D possibly being TRBD1 (6 bases). V lost 2 bases and J 4 bases, leaving 15 bases between the germline ends. This CDR3 has 15 amino acids. CDR1 SNHLY and CDR2 FYNNEI come from the germline V gene. CDR3 coding DNA: TGTGCCAGCAGTGAATGGCAGGGGAAGGGTTACGAGCAGTACTTC. Protein product: CASSEWQGKGYEQYF.

CDR3 bases: TGTGCCAGCAGTTACTCTATTAGCGGGGGTTCAGATACGCAGTATTTT. As protein: CASSYSISGGSDTQYF. V gene TRBV6-6 combines with J gene TRBJ2-3; TRBD2 agrees at 9 bases. The CDR3 is made up of 16 amino acids. V dropped 0 bases and J dropped 4; count of bases not matched to a gene: 5. In germline, CDR1 is MNHNY, CDR2 SVGAGI (reference sequence).

V is TRBV28 and J is TRBJ2-7; D is uncertain. V lost 6 bases to trimming and J lost 4 bases, with 22 bases between them. The CDR3 spans 16 residues. The V gene's germline CDR1 is MDHEN and CDR2 SYDVKM. The CDR3 is CASRSRPATYHYEQYF. The CDR3 DNA reads as TGTGCCAGCAGGAGCAGACCGGCGACTTATCATTACGAGCAGTACTTC. The complete variable domain, with remaining parts taken from reference TRBV28 and TRBJ2-7, reads DVKVTQSSRYLVKRTGEKVFLECVQDMDHENMFWYRQDPGLGLRLIYFSYDVKMKEKGDIPEGYSVSREKKERFSLILESASTNQTSMYLCASRSRPATYHYEQYFGPGTRLTVT.

This chain connects TRBV6-5 to TRBJ2-3; 8 positions match TRBD2. V was pared by 6 bases and J by 7 bases, with 12 bases of the junction left unmatched. Germline CDR1 and CDR2: MNHEY and SVGAGI. There are 15 residues in the CDR3. The CDR3 is CASRPSRGGHNTQYF. The CDR3 nucleotides read TGTGCCAGCAGGCCTAGTCGGGGGGGGCATAATACGCAGTATTTT.

This chain joins TRBV7-2 and TRBJ2-3; TRBD1 is a possible D gene (6 bases). V dropped 6 bases and J dropped 3 bases, with 13 bases sitting between them. Germline V lookup: CDR1 SGHTA, CDR2 FQGNSA. The length of the CDR3 is 14 residues. The CDR3 region has the DNA TGTGCCAGCAGGAGGACCAGGGGTACAGATACGCAGTATTTT. Translated: CASRRTRGTDTQYF.

The chain links TRBV18 to TRBJ2-1, with D possibly being TRBD2 (7 bases). Per germline, CDR1 KGHSH and CDR2 LQKENI. V gave up 4 bases and J gave up 4 bases, with 14 bases separating them. The CDR3 runs to 15 residues. The CDR3 loop reads CASSRPEGGYNEQFF. CDR3 nucleotide sequence: TGTGCCAGCTCACGGCCCGAGGGGGGGTACAATGAGCAGTTCTTC. Variable domain in full (rest from reference TRBV18 and TRBJ2-1): NAGVMQNPRHLVRRRGQEARLRCSPMKGHSHVYWYRQLPEEGLKFMVYLQKENIIDESGMPKERFSAEFPKEGPSILRIQQVVRGDSAAYFCASSRPEGGYNEQFFGPGTRLTVL.

This chain connects TRBV29-1 to TRBJ1-2; 7 positions agree with TRBD1. Germline CDR1 is SQVTM and CDR2 is ANQGSEA. V gave up 5 bases and J gave up 6 bases; unmatched junction bases: 3. There are 11 residues in the CDR3. The CDR3 DNA is TGCAGCGTTAGGACAGGAAATGGCTACACCTTC. This encodes CSVRTGNGYTF. Complete variable domain (other parts from reference TRBV29-1 and TRBJ1-2): SAVISQKPSRDICQRGTSLTIQCQVDSQVTMMFWYRQQPGQSLTLIATANQGSEATYESGFVIDKFPISRPNLTFSTLTVSNMSPEDSSIYLCSVRTGNGYTFGSGTRLTVV.

The chain has TRBV4-3 and TRBJ1-2, with D possibly being TRBD1 (5 bases). The CDR3 is made up of 15 amino acids. Trimming left V 1 base short and J 3 bases short, with 12 bases between. Germline V gives CDR1 LGHNA, CDR2 YSLEER. CDR3 residues: CASSQGPAGDYGYTF. In nucleotides, the CDR3 is TGCGCCAGCAGCCAAGGGCCAGCGGGGGACTATGGCTACACCTTC.

The rearrangement uses TRBV2 and TRBJ1-3, with a weak D call TRBD1 (6 bases). Germline assignment: CDR1 SNHLY and CDR2 FYNNEI. Trimming pared 3 bases from V and 0 bases from J, leaving 9 bases between. This CDR3 has 15 amino acids. In DNA, the CDR3 is TGTGCCAGCAGTGACTGGACAGCCTCTGGAAACACCATATATTTT. Protein product: CASSDWTASGNTIYF.

The J gene is TRBJ1-2, the V gene TRBV5-6; TRBD1 might be the D (6 bases). The CDR3 covers 15 residues. Germline CDR1 is SGHDT and CDR2 is YYEEEE. Trimming removed 4 bases from V and 8 bases from J, with 21 bases in between. In DNA form, the CDR3 reads TGTGCCAGCAGCCACAATCCGGGACAAGGTAAAGGCTACACCTTC. Protein product: CASSHNPGQGKGYTF.